The present T cell receptor (beta chain) was sequenced within a study of blood T cell repertoires in COVID-19. About the study: The United States, Italy and Spain were the sources of the acute and convalescent COVID-19 samples. T cells, B-cell-depleted T cells, or PBMCs provided the cDNA or gDNA that served as material.

V was cut by 3 bases and J by 5 bases, with 15 bases left in between. The CDR3 is 14 residues long. Germline V CDR1 and CDR2: GTSNPN, SVGIG (reference sequence). As handled by the study authors: Reference gene primer amplification gave estimated nucleated cell counts. Produced via immunoSEQ multiplex PCR; TCRdb's table is partial and in-frame only. The V and J calls and the clone size are those of that table, but D and trimming were determined from the DNA. The sample has 130,000 to 150,000 clones; 65% to 90% are singletons. The sample consisted of peripheral blood. This chain connects TRBV30 to TRBJ2-3, with a weak D call TRBD2 (7 bases). This TCR was sampled from a woman in her forties or fifties in a cohort sampled during active or convalescent COVID-19. In nucleotides, the CDR3 is TGTGCCTGGAGAGAGGGGGGGCCGAGAGATACGCAGTATTTT. Residues: CAWREGGPRDTQYF.